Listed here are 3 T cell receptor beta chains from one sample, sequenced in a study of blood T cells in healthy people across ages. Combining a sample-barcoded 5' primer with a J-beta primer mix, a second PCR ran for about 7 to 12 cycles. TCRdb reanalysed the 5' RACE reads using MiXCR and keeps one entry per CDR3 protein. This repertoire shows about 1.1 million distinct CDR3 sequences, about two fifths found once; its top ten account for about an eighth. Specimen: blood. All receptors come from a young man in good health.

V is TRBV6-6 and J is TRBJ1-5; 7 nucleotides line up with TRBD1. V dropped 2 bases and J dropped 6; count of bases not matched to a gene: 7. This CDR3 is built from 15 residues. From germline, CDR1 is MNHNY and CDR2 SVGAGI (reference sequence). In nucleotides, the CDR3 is TGTGCCAGCAGTTACGGGCCGCAGGGGGTTCAGCCCCAGCATTTT. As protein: CASSYGPQGVQPQHF.

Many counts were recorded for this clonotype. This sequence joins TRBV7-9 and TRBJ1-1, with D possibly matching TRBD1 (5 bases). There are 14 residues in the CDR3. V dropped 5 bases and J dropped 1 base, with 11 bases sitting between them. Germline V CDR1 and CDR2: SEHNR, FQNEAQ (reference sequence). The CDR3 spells CASSPRAGNTEAFF. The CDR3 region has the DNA TGTGCCAGCAGCCCCAGGGCCGGGAACACTGAAGCTTTCTTT.

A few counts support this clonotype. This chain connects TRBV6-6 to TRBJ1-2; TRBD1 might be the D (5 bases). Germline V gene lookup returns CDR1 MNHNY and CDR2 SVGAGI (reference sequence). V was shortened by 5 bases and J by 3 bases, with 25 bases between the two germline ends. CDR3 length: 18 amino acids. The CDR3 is CASSSSGTLAGGDYGYTF. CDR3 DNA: TGTGCCAGCAGTAGCTCCGGGACGCTAGCCGGTGGGGACTATGGCTACACCTTC.